These 30 T cell receptor beta chains originate from one sample sequenced in a study of blood T cell repertoires in COVID-19. Sequencing used immunoSEQ multiplex PCR; TCRdb keeps in-frame clones, though not all of them. The sample yields 240,000 or so clones, approximately 90% seen once. The sample consisted of peripheral blood. These receptors were collected from a woman between 35 and 50 years old who had recovered from COVID-19.

This clone has just one count. CDR3 in amino acids: CASSPRGYNEQFF. In DNA, the CDR3 is TGCGCCAGCAGCCCGAGGGGGTACAATGAGCAGTTCTTC. The chain joins TRBV5-1 to TRBJ2-1, with a weak D call TRBD1 (6 bases). V dropped 4 bases and J dropped 4 bases, with 9 bases sitting between them. The germline V gene has CDR1 SGHRS and CDR2 YFSETQ. This CDR3 is built from 13 residues. The full variable domain, its missing parts supplied by reference TRBV5-1 and TRBJ2-1, is KAGVTQTPRYLIKTRGQQVTLSCSPISGHRSVSWYQQTPGQGLQFLFEYFSETQRNKGNFPGRFSGRQFSNSRSEMNVSTLELGDSALYLCASSPRGYNEQFFGPGTRLTVL.

The table lists this clone with a count of one. V usage is TRBV4-1 and J usage is TRBJ2-1; TRBD2 might be the D (5 bases). CDR1 and CDR2 from the germline V gene are MGHRA and YSYEKL. The CDR3 runs to 15 residues. Trimming shortened V by 4 bases and J by 0 bases, and 10 bases separated the two germline ends. CDR3 nucleotides: TGCGCCAGCAGCCCGACTACTCCCTCCTACAATGAGCAGTTCTTC. Its translation is CASSPTTPSYNEQFF.

The chain recombines TRBV11-3 with TRBJ1-1; D is unresolved. V was shortened by 5 bases and J by 4 bases, with 14 bases between the two germline ends. CDR3 length equals 14 residues. CDR1 and CDR2 from the germline V gene are SGHNT and YENEEA. In nucleotides, the CDR3 is TGTGCCAGCAGCCCCCGGGAGCGAGCCACTGAAGCTTTCTTT. Translating it yields CASSPRERATEAFF.

J is TRBJ1-4 and V is TRBV18; D is undetermined. Trimming stripped 4 bases from V and 7 bases from J, with 4 bases between. CDR1 is KGHSH, CDR2 LQKENI, per germline. The CDR3 spans 11 residues. CDR3 DNA: TGTGCCAGCTCACGGAGTGAAAAACTGTTTTTT. Translation: CASSRSEKLFF.

CDR3 in amino acids: CASSLAQSNYGYTF. In DNA, the CDR3 is TGCGCCAGCAGCTTGGCACAATCTAACTATGGCTACACCTTC. V usage is TRBV5-1 and J usage is TRBJ1-2, with D unclear. The CDR3 spans 14 residues. Germline CDR1 is SGHRS and CDR2 is YFSETQ. Trimming took 0 bases from V and 0 from J, leaving 6 bases between them.

Concerning this clone: The same CDR3 can be traced to other DNA sequences in this sample. The chain employs TRBV7-9 and TRBJ2-3; D call uncertain. Germline V gives CDR1 SEHNR, CDR2 FQNEAQ (reference sequence). Trimming shortened V by 1 base and J by 0 bases, and 5 bases separated the two germline ends. The CDR3 is 14 amino acids. CDR3 sequence (DNA): TGTGCCAGCAGCTTAGGGGCTAGCACAGATACGCAGTATTTT. It encodes CASSLGASTDTQYF. The full variable domain, its missing parts supplied by reference TRBV7-9 and TRBJ2-3, is DTGVSQNPRHKITKRGQNVTFRCDPISEHNRLYWYRQTLGQGPEFLTYFQNEAQLEKSRLLSDRFSAERPKGSFSTLEIQRTEQGDSAMYLCASSLGASTDTQYFGPGTRLTVL.

V gene TRBV3-1 (or the pseudogene TRBV3-2) combines with J gene TRBJ2-5, with D perhaps TRBD1 (5 bases). V dropped 4 bases and J dropped 5 bases, with 14 bases sitting between them. CDR1 is LGHDT, CDR2 YNNKEL, per germline (reference sequence). CDR3 length: 14 residues. DNA for the CDR3: TGTGCCAGCAGCCCTCCAGTCAGGGCGGAGACCCAGTACTTC. It translates to CASSPPVRAETQYF.

J is TRBJ2-2 and V is TRBV5-6; D not resolved. Trimming left V 2 bases short and J 2 bases short, with 10 bases between. CDR3 size: 15 residues. Germline V CDR1 and CDR2: SGHDT, YYEEEE. The CDR3 here is CASSFWPGNTGELFF. In nucleotides, the CDR3 is TGTGCCAGCAGCTTTTGGCCAGGCAACACCGGGGAGCTGTTTTTT.

CDR3 sequence reads: CASSFLRNTEAFF. The CDR3 nucleotides are TGTGCCAGCAGTTTCTTGAGGAACACTGAAGCTTTCTTT. V is TRBV27 and J is TRBJ1-1; D uncertain. Germline V gives CDR1 MNHEY, CDR2 SMNVEV (reference sequence). The V end lost 3 bases, the J end lost 1 base, and 6 bases lay between the germline ends. The CDR3 spans 13 residues.

The chain employs TRBV9 and TRBJ2-1, with D possibly being TRBD2 (6 bases). The CDR3 is 15 residues long. CDR1 and CDR2 from the germline V gene are SGDLS and YYNGEE. V lost 2 bases and J 5 bases, leaving 14 bases between the germline ends. The CDR3 nucleotides read TGTGCCAGCAGCGTCTCGTGGGGGGTCAACAATGAGCAGTTCTTC. Its translation: CASSVSWGVNNEQFF.

This clone was found once. The genes are TRBV24-1 and TRBJ1-4, with a possible D match to TRBD1 (6 bases). V was clipped by 4 bases and J by 11 bases, with 16 bases between them. Germline CDR1 and CDR2: KGHDR and SFDVKD. The length of the CDR3 is 14 residues. The CDR3 is CATSDPLWGGKLFF. The CDR3 nucleotides are TGTGCCACCAGTGACCCCCTCTGGGGGGGCAAACTGTTTTTT.

The chain employs TRBV9 and TRBJ1-6; no firm D call. Deletions cut 6 bases from V and 3 bases from J, with 16 bases between. There are 16 residues in the CDR3. Germline V lookup: CDR1 SGDLS, CDR2 YYNGEE. The CDR3 region has the DNA TGTGCCAGCACCCTCGGAGCAGAGAACTATAATTCACCCCTCCACTTT. This sequence encodes CASTLGAENYNSPLHF.

The chain links TRBV9 to TRBJ2-1; D is perhaps TRBD2 (7 bases). This CDR3 has 16 amino acids. Germline V gives CDR1 SGDLS, CDR2 YYNGEE. Trimming removed 4 bases from V and 5 bases from J, with 19 bases in between. CDR3 amino acids: CASSTQGGDPHNEQFF. In DNA, the CDR3 is TGTGCCAGCAGCACCCAAGGGGGGGACCCCCACAATGAGCAGTTCTTC.

The chain couples TRBV5-1 to TRBJ2-7; TRBD1 aligns across 11 bases. J was trimmed by 6 bases and V by 4 bases; bases with no gene match: 6. From germline, CDR1 is SGHRS and CDR2 YFSETQ. This CDR3 comprises 14 residues. This chain's CDR3 is CASSQDRGQGEQYF. CDR3 nucleotide sequence: TGCGCCAGCAGCCAGGACAGGGGGCAGGGCGAGCAGTACTTC.

V usage is TRBV19 and J usage is TRBJ2-2, with a tentative D call TRBD2 (6 bases). The CDR3 spans 14 residues. Germline V gene data show CDR1 as LNHDA and CDR2 as SQIVND (reference sequence). Trimming shortened V by 8 bases and J by 4 bases, and 14 bases separated the two germline ends. The CDR3 loop reads CASRLASGTGELFF. CDR3 coding DNA: TGTGCCAGTCGGCTAGCGTCGGGCACCGGGGAGCTGTTTTTT.

V gene TRBV11-3 combines with J gene TRBJ1-2, with 7 bases matching TRBD1. This CDR3 has 15 amino acids. Germline V CDR1 and CDR2: SGHNT, YENEEA. With V trimmed by 5 bases and J by 4 bases, 10 bases remained unmatched. The CDR3 sequence: CASSPPGTALYGYTF. The CDR3 coding sequence is TGTGCCAGCAGCCCCCCCGGGACAGCTCTCTATGGCTACACCTTC. The variable domain in full, with the rest retrieved from reference TRBV11-3 and TRBJ1-2, is EAGVVQSPRYKIIEKKQPVAFWCNPISGHNTLYWYLQNLGQGPELLIRYENEEAVDDSQLPKDRFSAERLKGVDSTLKIQPAELGDSAVYLCASSPPGTALYGYTFGSGTRLTVV.

The chain is built from TRBV7-2 and TRBJ1-1, with 10 bases matching TRBD1. V shed 6 bases and J 4 bases; nucleotides not matched to a gene: 5. The CDR3 sequence is 14 residues long. Germline V gene data show CDR1 as SGHTA and CDR2 as FQGNSA. This CDR3 is CASRAGTGATEAFF. CDR3 nucleotides: TGTGCCAGCAGGGCCGGGACAGGGGCCACTGAAGCTTTCTTT.

This sequence joins TRBV15 and TRBJ1-1; D not certain. From germline, CDR1 is LNHNV and CDR2 YYDKDF (reference sequence). With 3 bases removed from V and 8 bases from J, the gap between germline ends came to 7 bases. The CDR3 is 11 amino acids. The CDR3 coding sequence is TGTGCCACCAGCAGCCGAGTAGAAGCTTTCTTT. This translates into CATSSRVEAFF.

The chain links TRBV14 to TRBJ2-7; no firm D call. The CDR3 sequence is 13 residues long. V gave up 1 base and J gave up 4 bases, with 8 bases separating them. Germline loops: CDR1 SGHDN, CDR2 FVKESK. CDR3 residues: CASSQGQNYEQYF. The DNA of the CDR3 is TGTGCCAGCAGCCAAGGCCAGAATTACGAGCAGTACTTC.

This clone occurred once. V and J are TRBV28 and TRBJ1-3; D may be TRBD1 (5 bases). CDR3 length equals 14 residues. V lost 6 bases to trimming and J lost 5 bases, with 14 bases between them. CDR1 is MDHEN and CDR2 is SYDVKM in the germline V gene. The CDR3 DNA sequence: TGTGCCAGCAGGACACCCGCAGGGCGAAACACCATATATTTT. Amino acid sequence: CASRTPAGRNTIYF.

This clone was observed at least ten times. The genes are TRBV4-3 and TRBJ1-4; tentative D call: TRBD1 (6 bases). CDR3 length equals 16 residues. Germline-derived CDR1 and CDR2 are LGHNA and YSLEER. With 3 bases removed from V and 6 bases from J, the gap between germline ends came to 17 bases. CDR3 coding DNA: TGCGCCAGCAGCCAGCTCCTGGGGGCTGGGGATGAAAAACTGTTTTTT. Amino acids: CASSQLLGAGDEKLFF.

CDR3 nucleotide sequence: TGTGCCAGCACCACGGCGGGGCGAGGGTACGAGCAGTACTTC. This encodes CASTTAGRGYEQYF. The chain has TRBV7-9 and TRBJ2-7; D perhaps matches TRBD2 (6 bases). The CDR3 spans 14 residues. Per the germline V gene, CDR1 is SEHNR and CDR2 is FQNEAQ (reference sequence). The ends were cut back, 7 bases at V and 4 bases at J, with 17 bases in the middle.

The genes are TRBV30 and TRBJ2-1; a possible D gene is TRBD1 (6 bases). The CDR3 totals 13 residues. Germline lookup yields CDR1 GTSNPN and CDR2 SVGIG (reference sequence). V lost 1 base to trimming and J lost 10 bases, with 14 bases between them. The CDR3 coding sequence is TGTGCCTGGAGTGACTCCCGTAGGGGGGAGCAGTTCTTC. It encodes CAWSDSRRGEQFF.

The genes are TRBV6-5 and TRBJ2-1; 14 bases map to TRBD2. Germline loops: CDR1 MNHEY, CDR2 SVGAGI. The CDR3 runs to 15 residues. The V and J ends lost 6 bases and 4 bases, in that order; junction bases with no gene match: 2. CDR3 in DNA: TGTGCCAGCAGGGGGACTAGCGGGAGTTACAATGAGCAGTTCTTC. This gives the protein CASRGTSGSYNEQFF.

The chain joins TRBV18 to TRBJ1-3; weak D call: TRBD1 (6 bases). This CDR3 is 13 amino acids long. Germline V CDR1 and CDR2: KGHSH, LQKENI. Trimming pared 2 bases from V and 13 bases from J, leaving 15 bases between. CDR3 residues: CASSPSSDSRIYF. CDR3 DNA: TGTGCCAGCTCACCATCGTCGGACAGCCGGATATATTTT.

This clone appeared a few times. The rearrangement joins TRBV4-3 to TRBJ1-3; D not resolved. There are 16 residues in the CDR3. In germline, CDR1 is LGHNA, CDR2 YSLEER. V lost 0 bases and J 4 bases, leaving 13 bases between the germline ends. CDR3 region: CASSQEARGSGNTIYF. CDR3 coding DNA: TGCGCCAGCAGCCAAGAGGCGCGGGGATCAGGAAACACCATATATTTT.

V usage is TRBV12-3 or TRBV12-4 and J usage is TRBJ1-1; D unresolved. CDR3 length equals 8 residues. V was shortened by 10 bases and J by 7 bases, with 4 bases between the two germline ends. The CDR3 loop reads CATGEAFF. CDR3 bases: TGTGCCACCGGTGAAGCTTTCTTT.

The genes are TRBV6-6 and TRBJ1-2; TRBD1 matches at 9 bases. This CDR3 region has 13 residues. V shed 6 bases, J shed 8 bases, and the junction held 7 bases outside the gene matches. Germline CDR1 and CDR2: MNHNY and SVGAGI (reference sequence). This CDR3 reads CASSPQGATGYTF. CDR3 DNA: TGTGCCAGCAGCCCACAGGGGGCGACGGGCTACACCTTC.

This rearrangement joins TRBV9 to TRBJ2-1; D is unresolved. Germline CDR1 and CDR2: SGDLS and YYNGEE. This CDR3 has 14 residues. V lost 0 bases, J lost 2 bases, and 6 bases lay in between. The CDR3 bases are TGTGCCAGCAGCGTAGACAGCACCTACAATGAGCAGTTCTTC. Translation gives CASSVDSTYNEQFF.

J is TRBJ1-3 and V is TRBV18, with a possible D match to TRBD1 (6 bases). The CDR3 is 18 residues long. Trimming removed 6 bases from V and 0 bases from J, with 21 bases in between. Germline CDR1 reads KGHSH; CDR2 reads LQKENI. This CDR3 is CASSPPGHPIFSGNTIYF. CDR3 coding DNA: TGTGCCAGCTCGCCCCCGGGACACCCAATTTTCTCTGGAAACACCATATATTTT.